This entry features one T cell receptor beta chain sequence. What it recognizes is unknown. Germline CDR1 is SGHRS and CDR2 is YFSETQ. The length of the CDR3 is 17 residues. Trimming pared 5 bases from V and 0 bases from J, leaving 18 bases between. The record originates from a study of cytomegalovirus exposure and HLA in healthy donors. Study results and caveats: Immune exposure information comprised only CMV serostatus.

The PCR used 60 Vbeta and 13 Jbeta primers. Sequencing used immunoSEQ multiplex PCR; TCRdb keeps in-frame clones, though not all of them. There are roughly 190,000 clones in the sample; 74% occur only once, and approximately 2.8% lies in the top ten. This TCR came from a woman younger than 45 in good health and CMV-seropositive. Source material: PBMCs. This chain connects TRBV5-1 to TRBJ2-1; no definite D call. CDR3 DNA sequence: TGCGCCAGCAGGATACTGATCGACTTCACCTCCTACAATGAGCAGTTCTTC. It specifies CASRILIDFTSYNEQFF.